This record looks at one T cell receptor (beta chain) sequence and its context. These data belong to a study of PD-1 blockade in mismatch repair-deficient tumors. All patients were mismatch repair deficient, assessed by either PCR or immunohistochemistry. Assay: immunoSEQ multiplex PCR; the TCRdb copy retains only in-frame clones and omits some. This sample carries around 52,000 clones, about 85% of them seen once, and the ten largest clones take 6.5% to 9%. The CDR3 consists of 14 residues. V was pared by 7 bases and J by 4 bases, with 17 bases between. The germline V gene has CDR1 SNHLY and CDR2 FYNNEI.

The chain links TRBV2 to TRBJ2-7; tentative D call: TRBD2 (7 bases). Specimen: peripheral blood, collected about 4.5 months after starting pembrolizumab. The TCR comes from an adult with mismatch repair-deficient cancer. CDR3 bases: TGTGCCAGCACCCCCCGAAGCGGGACATACGAGCAGTACTTC. It codes for CASTPRSGTYEQYF. The full variable domain, completed using reference TRBV2 and TRBJ2-7, is EPEVTQTPSHQVTQMGQEVILRCVPISNHLYFYWYRQILGQKVEFLVSFYNNEISEKSEIFDDQFSVERPDGSNFTLKIRSTKLEDSAMYFCASTPRSGTYEQYFGPGTRLTVT.